Following are 28 T cell receptor beta chains from one sample sequenced in a study of CD8+ T cells in alopecia areata (dated 2018 in TCRdb). The sample's time point label is to be understood as: 24 weeks on oral tofacitinib. Reading the label with the study, this specimen's treatment or condition is: oral pan-JAK inhibitor, 5-10 mg twice daily. Library generation was performed with the immunoSEQ multiplex PCR assay. RNA was extracted from all samples and reverse transcribed into cDNA as template for TCR sequencing. TCRdb stores this immuneACCESS table with in-frame sequences only. Part of the clones is absent; in the studies checked, under half of the shortfall reflects unresolved V genes, and no reason is known for the rest. The sample records 190,000 or so clones, about 62% of which are singletons. 4.5% to 6% of the sample is taken by the ten largest. The sequenced sample was CD4+ T cells sorted from blood, obtained at week 24, from a patient treated with tofacitinib. The source is a human donor with alopecia areata.

CDR3 nucleotide sequence: TGTGCCAGCAGTCCGCGACTAGCGGGAGCCGGGGAGCTGTTTTTT. Encoded protein: CASSPRLAGAGELFF. This sequence joins TRBV2 and TRBJ2-2; 12 positions match TRBD2. The CDR3 length is 15 residues. The junction had 4 bases not matched to a gene; V was cut back by 5 bases and J by 6 bases. Germline CDR1 is SNHLY and CDR2 is FYNNEI.

This chain joins TRBV5-6 and TRBJ2-1; no clear D gene. The length of the CDR3 is 15 residues. From germline, CDR1 is SGHDT and CDR2 YYEEEE. V was clipped by 0 bases and J by 7 bases, with 14 bases between them. CDR3 nucleotides: TGTGCCAGCAGCTTGGATGGGCCGGTGGGGAATGAGCAGTTCTTC. Encoded protein: CASSLDGPVGNEQFF. Full variable domain (remainder filled in from reference TRBV5-6 and TRBJ2-1): DAGVTQSPTHLIKTRGQQVTLRCSPKSGHDTVSWYQQALGQGPQFIFQYYEEEERQRGNFPDRFSGHQFPNYSSELNVNALLLGDSALYLCASSLDGPVGNEQFFGPGTRLTVL.

This CDR3 is CASSQEGGQGGYTF. The CDR3 DNA follows: TGTGCCAGCAGCCAAGAAGGGGGACAGGGCGGCTACACCTTC. The chain links TRBV4-2 to TRBJ1-2; the match to TRBD1 covers 9 bases. This CDR3 region has 14 residues. The V gene's germline CDR1 is LGHNA and CDR2 YNFKEQ. The ends lost 0 bases at V and 8 bases at J; junction bases unmatched: 4.

V is TRBV6-5 and J is TRBJ1-4, with D hard to call. The CDR3 runs to 16 residues. Germline V lookup: CDR1 MNHEY, CDR2 SVGAGI. Trimming cost V 0 bases and J 5 bases, with 13 bases left between them. The CDR3 reads CASSYSIGQSNEKLFF. CDR3 DNA: TGTGCCAGCAGTTACTCGATAGGGCAGTCAAATGAAAAACTGTTTTTT.

This sequence joins TRBV18 and TRBJ2-7; no definite D call. CDR1 and CDR2 (germline): KGHSH, LQKENI. This CDR3 region has 14 residues. Trimming removed 2 bases from V and 5 bases from J, with 13 bases in between. Here the CDR3 reads CASSPGVDNHEQYF. The CDR3 DNA reads TGTGCCAGCTCACCAGGGGTGGATAACCACGAGCAGTACTTC.

This clone was seen a handful of times. V is TRBV6-5 and J is TRBJ2-7, with a possible D match to TRBD2 (6 bases). Between the trimmed V and J ends, which lost 3 bases and 1 base, there was a span of 10 bases. The germline gives CDR1 MNHEY, CDR2 SVGAGI. The CDR3 has 14 residues. The CDR3 region has the DNA TGTGCCAGCAGTTATCGGCGGGAATCCTACGAGCAGTACTTC. It translates to CASSYRRESYEQYF.

The chain links TRBV20-1 to TRBJ2-5; D possibly uses TRBD1 or TRBD2 (5 bases each). Germline V gene lookup returns CDR1 DFQATT and CDR2 SNEGSKA (reference sequence). The CDR3 is made up of 11 amino acids. The V end was cut by 3 bases, the J end by 5 bases, with 7 bases between. The CDR3: CSARGTETQYF. The DNA for the CDR3 is TGCAGTGCTAGGGGGACGGAGACCCAGTACTTC.

The chain employs TRBV29-1 and TRBJ2-2; 9 bases align to TRBD1. This CDR3 is 15 amino acids long. V lost 7 bases and J lost 0; bases outside the gene matches: 6. Per the germline V gene, CDR1 is SQVTM and CDR2 is ANQGSEA. The CDR3 DNA reads TGCAGCGCCGGGACAGGGCTTACGAACACCGGGGAGCTGTTTTTT. It translates to CSAGTGLTNTGELFF.

This clone was picked up a small number of times. This chain uses TRBV7-9 with TRBJ2-3; either TRBD1 or TRBD2 may fit D (5 bases each). V shed 4 bases and J shed 3 bases, with 8 bases lying between them. The length of the CDR3 is 13 residues. Germline CDR1 and CDR2: SEHNR and FQNEAQ (reference sequence). The CDR3 DNA reads TGTGCCAGCAGCTCGGGACGGACAGATACGCAGTATTTT. Its translation is CASSSGRTDTQYF.

This clone was detected only a few times. This chain joins TRBV2 and TRBJ2-5; TRBD2 matches 8 bases. The CDR3 runs 13 residues. V dropped 9 bases and J dropped 7; count of bases not matched to a gene: 10. Germline V gives CDR1 SNHLY, CDR2 FYNNEI. The CDR3 DNA follows: TGTGCCAGTTCGCGGGAGGATATCGCGACCCAGTACTTC. The encoded protein is CASSREDIATQYF.

V is TRBV30 and J is TRBJ1-2, with D maybe TRBD1 (5 bases). With 8 bases removed from V and 3 bases from J, the gap between germline ends came to 19 bases. Per the germline V gene, CDR1 is GTSNPN and CDR2 is SVGIG (reference sequence). This CDR3 is built from 14 residues. The CDR3 is CAGSRGWGDYGYTF. The DNA for the CDR3 is TGTGCCGGATCAAGAGGTTGGGGCGACTATGGCTACACCTTC. Using reference TRBV30 and TRBJ1-2 for the parts outside the CDR3, the full variable domain is SQTIHQWPATLVQPVGSPLSLECTVEGTSNPNLYWYRQAAGRGLQLLFYSVGIGQISSEVPQNLSASRPQDRQFILSSKKLLLSDSGFYLCAGSRGWGDYGYTFGSGTRLTVV.

This clone was counted a single time. The chain joins TRBV4-1 to TRBJ1-2, with 8 nucleotides matching TRBD1. This CDR3 spans 15 amino acids. CDR1 is MGHRA, CDR2 YSYEKL, per germline. V lost 4 bases to trimming and J lost 4 bases; unmatched junction nucleotides: 8. The CDR3 loop is CASSLDRGKGYGYTF. DNA of the CDR3: TGCGCCAGCAGCCTCGACAGGGGCAAGGGCTATGGCTACACCTTC.

V and J are TRBV7-9 and TRBJ2-7; tentatively, D is TRBD2 (5 bases). The CDR3 spans 12 residues. V was trimmed by 5 bases and J by 3 bases, leaving 8 bases between them. Germline loops: CDR1 SEHNR, CDR2 FQNEAQ (reference sequence). CDR3 loop: CASSRTGYEQYF. In DNA, the CDR3 is TGTGCCAGCAGCCGGACTGGCTACGAGCAGTACTTC.

This clone was observed a few times. The CDR3 DNA is TGCAGCGTTGAGGAGGGTCGCTATGGCTACACCTTC. Amino acids: CSVEEGRYGYTF. The chain links TRBV29-1 to TRBJ1-2; the D is unclear. This CDR3 is 12 amino acids long. Trimming removed 3 bases at V and 4 bases at J, with 9 bases between. Germline-derived CDR1 and CDR2 are SQVTM and ANQGSEA.

The chain links TRBV27 to TRBJ2-3, with no clear D. CDR3 length equals 12 residues. CDR1 and CDR2 (germline): MNHEY, SMNVEV (reference sequence). Trimming stripped 4 bases from V and 2 bases from J, with 4 bases between. CDR3 DNA: TGTGCCAGCAGTTCAAACACAGATACGCAGTATTTT. Translating gives CASSSNTDTQYF.

This clone was seen only a few times. The gene calls are TRBV4-1 and TRBJ2-5, with 7 bases lining up with TRBD1. V was pared by 4 bases and J by 5 bases, with 7 bases of the junction left unmatched. Per the germline V gene, CDR1 is MGHRA and CDR2 is YSYEKL. CDR3 length: 14 amino acids. CDR3 in amino acids: CASSLKETGETQYF. The CDR3 nucleotides read TGCGCCAGCAGCCTAAAGGAGACAGGGGAGACCCAGTACTTC.

Only a few counts were recorded for this clone. The chain is built from TRBV18 and TRBJ2-1; a weak D match, TRBD2 (6 bases). The CDR3 loop spans 15 amino acids. V lost 3 bases, J lost 6 bases, and 15 bases lay in between. CDR1 and CDR2 (germline): KGHSH, LQKENI. Here the CDR3 reads CASSPRGLEPNEQFF. In nucleotides, the CDR3 is TGTGCCAGCTCACCGAGGGGACTGGAACCCAATGAGCAGTTCTTC.

The chain links TRBV11-1 to TRBJ2-7, with a weak D call TRBD2 (6 bases). V was shortened by 0 bases and J by 7 bases, with 10 bases between the two germline ends. The CDR3 is 13 amino acids. Germline CDR1 is SGHAT and CDR2 is FQDESV (reference sequence). CDR3 sequence: CASSLASRGEQYF. For the CDR3, the DNA is TGTGCCAGCAGCTTAGCCTCTCGGGGGGAGCAGTACTTC.

The rearrangement links TRBV2 to TRBJ2-7; D gene unclear. V lost 7 bases and J 7 bases, leaving 11 bases between the germline ends. Germline V gene lookup returns CDR1 SNHLY and CDR2 FYNNEI. The CDR3 spans 11 residues. The DNA of the CDR3 is TGTGCCAGCAACACCGCTGGGGAGCAGTACTTC. Translation: CASNTAGEQYF.

J is TRBJ2-3 and V is TRBV6-6; the match to TRBD2 covers 11 bases. The CDR3 totals 14 residues. The J segment lost 0 bases and the V segment lost 9 bases, leaving 2 bases of the junction unmatched. CDR1 and CDR2 from the germline V gene are MNHNY and SVGAGI (reference sequence). In DNA, the CDR3 is TGTGCCAGTAGCGGGGGGGCGAGCACAGATACGCAGTATTTT. Its translation: CASSGGASTDTQYF.

V usage is TRBV4-2 and J usage is TRBJ2-5; 8 bases match TRBD2. The CDR3 totals 16 residues. Losses at the gene ends were 2 bases for V and 5 bases for J; bases not matched to a gene: 10. The germline CDR1 and CDR2 sequences are LGHNA and YNFKEQ. In DNA, the CDR3 is TGTGCCAGCAGCCAACTTCGGGGGGGCCGAGGTGAGACCCAGTACTTC. This sequence encodes CASSQLRGGRGETQYF.

This clone was recorded a few times. V and J are TRBV7-3 and TRBJ1-2; tentatively, D is TRBD1 (5 bases). V was trimmed by 0 bases and J by 8 bases, leaving 13 bases between them. CDR3 length: 14 amino acids. Germline values: CDR1 SGHTA, CDR2 FQGTGA. CDR3 amino acids: CASSLTRDSGGYTF. The CDR3 DNA is TGTGCCAGCAGCTTAACCAGGGATTCTGGCGGCTACACCTTC.

The chain combines TRBV6-6 with TRBJ2-5; unclear D gene. CDR1 is MNHNY and CDR2 is SVGAGI in the germline V gene (reference sequence). The CDR3 sequence is 15 residues long. Trimming shortened V by 6 bases and J by 2 bases, and 16 bases separated the two germline ends. CDR3 protein: CASSRAPTSQETQYF. The DNA for the CDR3 is TGTGCCAGCAGCCGAGCCCCGACATCACAAGAGACCCAGTACTTC.

This clone was observed a handful of times. The chain joins TRBV18 to TRBJ2-7; 8 nucleotides line up with TRBD1. This CDR3 spans 14 amino acids. CDR1 is KGHSH, CDR2 LQKENI, per germline. J gave up 6 bases and V 8 bases, and 12 bases lay outside the gene matches. In DNA form, the CDR3 reads TGTGCCAGCAAGACGGACAGGGAAGCGGGCGAGCAGTACTTC. Amino acids: CASKTDREAGEQYF.

J is TRBJ2-3 and V is TRBV4-3, with D maybe TRBD2 (7 bases). The CDR3 runs 16 residues. The germline V gene encodes CDR1 LGHNA and CDR2 YSLEER. Trimming pared 0 bases from V and 9 bases from J, leaving 19 bases between. The CDR3 protein is CASSQDGAGAIVTQYF. The CDR3 nucleotides are TGCGCCAGCAGCCAAGATGGGGCGGGGGCGATCGTAACGCAGTATTTT.

The table lists this clone with a few counts. The chain carries TRBV27 and TRBJ2-3; 11 bases line up with TRBD2. The germline gives CDR1 MNHEY, CDR2 SMNVEV (reference sequence). The CDR3 contains 16 residues. The J segment lost 5 bases and the V segment lost 5 bases, leaving 9 bases of the junction unmatched. The CDR3 DNA sequence: TGTGCCAGCAGTCATGCTAGCGGGAGGTTTCGAGATACGCAGTATTTT. This gives the protein CASSHASGRFRDTQYF.

The rearrangement joins TRBV5-4 to TRBJ1-1; a possible D gene is TRBD1 (5 bases). Germline CDR1 SGHNT, CDR2 YYREEE (reference sequence). With 2 bases removed from V and 0 bases from J, the gap between germline ends came to 8 bases. CDR3 length equals 14 residues. CDR3 sequence: CASSLNRMNTEAFF. DNA for the CDR3: TGTGCCAGCAGCTTAAACAGGATGAACACTGAAGCTTTCTTT.

This clone was recorded only once. The V and J genes are TRBV5-1 and TRBJ2-5; 7 bases align to TRBD1. The J call is in doubt because the DNA end fits TRBJ2-7 better. The CDR3 spans 16 residues. CDR1 is SGHRS, CDR2 YFSETQ, per germline. The CDR3 is CASSFPGTANSYEQYF. In DNA form, the CDR3 reads TGCGCCAGCAGCTTTCCGGGGACAGCTAACTCCTACGAGCAGTACTTC.